The TCR beta chain under discussion was sequenced for a study of read filtering for tumor transcriptome and immune sequencing. Points from the study as a whole: IR-seq captured clonotypes deeper and more reliably than RNA-seq.

A remark on this clonotype: As yet, its antigen is unknown.

The library was built from 400 ng RNA with molecular barcoded adaptors for alpha/delta and beta/gamma chains. MiXCR, run by TCRdb on the reads, gives a single entry per CDR3 protein. The sample lists roughly 38,000 distinct CDR3 sequences, around an eighth seen once, with around 30% in the top ten. The junction had 6 bases not matched to a gene; V was cut back by 8 bases and J by 4 bases. CDR3 length equals 14 residues. Looked up from germline, CDR1 is SGHDN and CDR2 is FVKESK. This clonotype was sampled from a donor older than 35 with multiple myeloma. Specimen: a population of CD138-negative cells sorted from bone marrow. The chain joins TRBV14 to TRBJ2-2, with 8 bases identical to TRBD2. CDR3 residues: CASRSGVVTGELFF. The CDR3 DNA is TGTGCCAGCCGTAGCGGGGTCGTCACCGGGGAGCTGTTTTTT. The whole variable domain, filled in from reference TRBV14 and TRBJ2-2, reads EAGVTQFPSHSVIEKGQTVTLRCDPISGHDNLYWYRRVMGKEIKFLLHFVKESKQDESGMPNNRFLAERTGGTYSTLKVQPAELEDSGVYFCASRSGVVTGELFFGEGSRLTVL.